This TCR beta chain was recovered during a study of blood T cells in healthy people across ages. General observations from the study: Diversity figures derived from one million T cells were judged to underestimate the true value.

Unmatched junction bases numbered 5, after V lost 5 bases and J lost 4 bases. CDR3 length: 13 residues. Germline V gene sequence: CDR1 SEHNR, CDR2 FQNEAQ (reference sequence). Through a sample-barcoded 5' primer and a J-beta primer mix, a second PCR was run for roughly 7 to 12 cycles. Using its own MiXCR run on the 5' RACE reads, TCRdb lists one record per CDR3 protein. The sample includes roughly 900,000 distinct CDR3 sequences, less than 35% of them seen just once. This clonotype was counted at least ten times. Its target is not known. This sequence joins TRBV7-9 and TRBJ2-7; TRBD1 matches at 7 bases. This clonotype was sampled from a woman of 80 years or more in good health. Source material: blood. DNA for the CDR3: TGTGCCAGCAGCCGAAGGACAGGTTACGAGCAGTACTTC. Encoded protein: CASSRRTGYEQYF.